This entry describes one T cell receptor (beta chain). The data belong to a study of T cells in localized non-small cell lung cancer. Generated by immunoSEQ multiplex PCR, the TCRdb table keeps only in-frame clones and is missing some. Of tens of thousands of clones in the sample, approximately 90% were seen once. The TCR sequence derives from a man between 40 and 75 years old with stage I squamous cell lung carcinoma. Source: peripheral blood, taken before any cancer treatment.

The CDR3 DNA is TGTGCCAGCAGCGCTCCACTAGCGGGGCCCTACAATGAGCAGTTCTTC. This sequence encodes CASSAPLAGPYNEQFF. V usage is TRBV9 and J usage is TRBJ2-1, with 10 nucleotides matching TRBD2. The germline gives CDR1 SGDLS, CDR2 YYNGEE. V dropped 3 bases and J dropped 2; count of bases not matched to a gene: 5. The CDR3 loop spans 16 amino acids.